The 30 T cell receptor beta chains in this list originate from one sample, sequenced in a study of T cells after yellow fever vaccination (dated by TCRdb to about 2019). Receptors were amplified or captured by 5' RACE. The sample was run on an Illumina HiSeq 2500. TCRdb reprocessed the public reads (quality trimming at Q25 with fastp, clone calling with MiXCR) and kept in-frame beta chains. A single entry per CDR3 protein holds the most common genes and DNA from its merged rows. In all, the sample holds about 300,000 distinct CDR3 sequences, and 6.5% to 8.5% of those were seen once. In total, the top ten clones hold 15% to 20% of the sample. Sample treatment or condition, as interpreted from the label and publication: live attenuated yellow fever vaccine strain. Source: PBMCs, taken roughly 45 days after the first yellow fever vaccination. The receptors here all came from a man aged 18-30 years who received the YFV17D yellow fever vaccine.

In its sample, this clonotype was seen a few times. The V gene is TRBV6-6, the J gene TRBJ1-1; the match to TRBD1 covers 9 bases. From germline, CDR1 is MNHNY and CDR2 SVGAGI (reference sequence). The CDR3 spans 13 residues. Losses at the gene ends were 10 bases for V and 5 bases for J; bases not matched to a gene: 8. CDR3 region: CAMTDRGGTEAFF. The DNA for the CDR3 is TGTGCCATGACGGACAGGGGAGGTACTGAAGCTTTCTTT.

CDR3 nucleotide sequence: TGTGCCAGCAGCTTAGAACACCTACAGACGGAGACCCAGTACTTC. It is translated as CASSLEHLQTETQYF. The V and J genes are TRBV7-2 and TRBJ2-5, with unresolved D. V lost 1 base, J lost 5 bases, and 14 bases lay in between. CDR3 size: 15 residues. Per the germline V gene, CDR1 is SGHTA and CDR2 is FQGNSA.

V is TRBV6-2 or TRBV6-3 and J is TRBJ2-1; D is perhaps TRBD1 (5 bases). The length of the CDR3 is 13 residues. Trimming took 2 bases from V and 5 from J, leaving 7 bases between them. CDR1 and CDR2 (germline): MNHEY, SVGEGT. The CDR3 sequence is CASSYPRDNEQFF. Written as DNA, the CDR3 is TGTGCCAGCAGTTACCCCAGGGACAATGAGCAGTTCTTC.

This clonotype was seen many times. The CDR3 sequence: CASSLIGYTDTQYF. The CDR3 coding sequence is TGTGCCAGCAGTTTAATTGGATACACAGATACGCAGTATTTT. This chain links TRBV28 with TRBJ2-3, with D unclear. Germline V gene lookup returns CDR1 MDHEN and CDR2 SYDVKM. The ends were cut back, 2 bases at V and 2 bases at J, with 8 bases in the middle. This CDR3 is 14 amino acids long.

The chain carries TRBV12-3 or TRBV12-4 and TRBJ1-4, with D unclear. With 3 bases removed from V and 7 bases from J, the gap between germline ends came to 6 bases. The CDR3 is 12 amino acids. This CDR3 reads CASSFSSEKLFF. CDR3 sequence (DNA): TGTGCCAGCAGTTTTAGTAGTGAAAAACTGTTTTTT.

There are a few counts of this clonotype. Written as DNA, the CDR3 is TGTGCCATCAGTGTTGGAAGGGACAGCTCATTCTATGGCTACACCTTC. The encoded protein is CAISVGRDSSFYGYTF. The chain employs TRBV10-3 and TRBJ1-2; 7 nucleotides align to TRBD1. The length of the CDR3 is 16 residues. V lost 4 bases and J lost 4; bases outside the gene matches: 12. Germline V gives CDR1 ENHRY, CDR2 SYGVKD.

This chain uses TRBV20-1 with TRBJ2-5; the match to TRBD1 covers 7 bases. The CDR3 length is 14 residues. Unmatched junction bases numbered 14, after V lost 7 bases and J lost 6 bases. The germline V gene has CDR1 DFQATT and CDR2 SNEGSKA (reference sequence). The CDR3 DNA sequence: TGCAGTGTTGAACGGACAGGCGTTCTACAGACCCAGTACTTC. It encodes CSVERTGVLQTQYF.

In its sample, this clonotype was seen a few times. This chain joins TRBV29-1 and TRBJ2-5, with D perhaps TRBD2 (6 bases). Per the germline V gene, CDR1 is SQVTM and CDR2 is ANQGSEA. The CDR3 has 17 residues. V lost 1 base and J lost 5, with 23 bases in between. The CDR3: CSVEAQLRGLGLETQYF. CDR3 DNA sequence: TGCAGCGTTGAAGCCCAGCTCCGGGGACTGGGACTGGAGACCCAGTACTTC.

This clonotype was counted a few times. The chain links TRBV3-1 to TRBJ2-2; no clear D gene. CDR1 LGHDT and CDR2 YNNKEL come from the germline V gene (reference sequence). This CDR3 is built from 12 residues. V was trimmed by 3 bases and J by 8 bases, leaving 7 bases between them. The CDR3 DNA reads TGTGCCAGCAGCCATCCGGTGGGGGAGCTGTTTTTT. Translating it yields CASSHPVGELFF. The variable domain in full, with the rest retrieved from reference TRBV3-1 and TRBJ2-2, is DTAVSQTPKYLVTQMGNDKSIKCEQNLGHDTMYWYKQDSKKFLKIMFSYNNKELIINETVPNRFSPKSPDKAHLNLHINSLELGDSAVYFCASSHPVGELFFGEGSRLTVL.

This clonotype showed up just a few times. The V gene is TRBV25-1, the J gene TRBJ2-6, with unresolved D. In germline, CDR1 is MGHDK, CDR2 SYGVNS. Trimming cost V 1 base and J 4 bases, with 11 bases left between them. This CDR3 contains 16 residues. The CDR3 bases are TGTGCCAGCAGTGAATCCGTGGCGAGGGGGGCCAACGTCCTGACTTTC. It specifies CASSESVARGANVLTF.

This clonotype has more than one count but fewer than ten. The J gene is TRBJ2-3, the V gene TRBV20-1, with 11 bases identical to TRBD2. The CDR3 has 16 amino acids. Per germline, CDR1 DFQATT and CDR2 SNEGSKA (reference sequence). The junction had 7 bases not matched to a gene; V was cut back by 1 base and J by 4 bases. The CDR3 DNA reads as TGCAGTGCTAGAGTAACTAGCGGGGGAGACCCAGATACGCAGTATTTT. This encodes CSARVTSGGDPDTQYF.

This clonotype was seen repeatedly, ten times or more. The genes are TRBV20-1 and TRBJ2-7, with a weak D call TRBD2 (5 bases). In germline, CDR1 is DFQATT, CDR2 SNEGSKA (reference sequence). The CDR3 length is 13 residues. The V end was cut by 3 bases, the J end by 1 base, with 10 bases between. In DNA form, the CDR3 reads TGCAGTGCTAGGGGTGGACTGTCCTACGAGCAGTACTTC. Protein product: CSARGGLSYEQYF.

CDR3 in amino acids: CASSQVGPDTEAFF. The CDR3 nucleotides read TGTGCCAGCAGCCAAGTGGGTCCAGACACTGAAGCTTTCTTT. The chain uses TRBV4-2 and TRBJ1-1; D remains ambiguous. Germline loops: CDR1 LGHNA, CDR2 YNFKEQ. CDR3 length: 14 amino acids. V gave up 1 base and J gave up 3 bases, with 9 bases separating them.

In this sample, this clonotype turned up a few times. The V call is TRBV28, the J call TRBJ1-2; 7 positions agree with TRBD1. After removal of 4 bases from V and 5 bases from J, the junction contained 10 bases not matched to a gene. The CDR3 consists of 15 residues. Germline CDR1 reads MDHEN; CDR2 reads SYDVKM. The CDR3 bases are TGTGCCAGCAGTTCCAGGGGGGCCACGAGGTATGGCTACACCTTC. Residues: CASSSRGATRYGYTF.

At least ten counts were recorded for this clonotype. The chain has TRBV5-1 and TRBJ2-5; weak D call: TRBD2 (8 bases). The CDR3 contains 17 residues. Germline values: CDR1 SGHRS, CDR2 YFSETQ. Trimming took off 1 base at V and 3 bases at J, with 19 bases between the two ends. CDR3 sequence (DNA): TGCGCCAGCAGCTTGCTTGGGTTAGCGGGACAGAAAGAGACCCAGTACTTC. Translating gives CASSLLGLAGQKETQYF.

The V and J genes are TRBV6-2 or TRBV6-3 and TRBJ2-1; the match to TRBD2 covers 12 bases. The trim removed 2 bases at V and 10 bases at J, leaving 12 bases unmatched. There are 17 residues in the CDR3. The V gene's germline CDR1 is MNHEY and CDR2 SVGEGT. For the CDR3, the DNA is TGTGCCAGCAGTTACCCGCTAGCGGGGGGGTATAGAGGGGAGCAGTTCTTC. This translates into CASSYPLAGGYRGEQFF.

This clonotype showed up just a few times. This sequence joins TRBV6-1 and TRBJ1-6; maybe TRBD1 (5 bases). This CDR3 comprises 14 residues. Germline V CDR1 and CDR2: MNHNS, SASEGT. Trimming stripped 7 bases from V and 9 bases from J, with 16 bases between. CDR3 nucleotide sequence: TGTGCCAGCACCACCCCCGGGACCCCTTCACCCCTCCACTTT. It translates to CASTTPGTPSPLHF.

This clonotype came up a few times. The chain joins TRBV27 to TRBJ2-5; D call uncertain. Trimming shortened V by 5 bases and J by 1 base, and 5 bases separated the two germline ends. Germline assignment: CDR1 MNHEY and CDR2 SMNVEV (reference sequence). This CDR3 is 12 amino acids long. The CDR3 DNA sequence: TGTGCCAGCAGTCAATCCCAAGAGACCCAGTACTTC. Its translation: CASSQSQETQYF.

The chain uses TRBV9 and TRBJ2-7; 7 nucleotides match TRBD1. CDR3 length equals 21 residues. The germline gives CDR1 SGDLS, CDR2 YYNGEE. Trimming took 0 bases from V and 0 from J; bases not matched to a gene: 21. The CDR3 is CASSVEGMPDRTTLDSYEQYV. CDR3 nucleotide sequence: TGTGCCAGCAGCGTAGAAGGTATGCCGGACAGGACAACCTTAGACTCCTACGAGCAGTACGTC.

In its sample, this clonotype was seen many times. The chain joins TRBV20-1 to TRBJ1-2, with D tentatively TRBD1 (5 bases). V was shortened by 3 bases and J by 8 bases, with 22 bases between the two germline ends. Germline-derived CDR1 and CDR2 are DFQATT and SNEGSKA (reference sequence). The CDR3 sequence is 15 residues long. The CDR3 DNA sequence: TGCAGTGCTAGGGGCGTTTTGCCCTGGGACGGGGGCTACACCTTC. This sequence encodes CSARGVLPWDGGYTF.

This sequence joins TRBV20-1 and TRBJ2-5; 7 bases match TRBD1. Looked up from germline, CDR1 is DFQATT and CDR2 is SNEGSKA (reference sequence). The V and J ends lost 4 bases and 0 bases, in that order; junction bases with no gene match: 11. The CDR3 is 16 amino acids. CDR3 protein: CSATISGQAYQETQYF. The CDR3 DNA follows: TGCAGTGCTACGATATCCGGACAGGCGTACCAAGAGACCCAGTACTTC.

This clonotype has ten or more counts. The rearrangement uses TRBV7-3 and TRBJ1-5, with unresolved D. With 3 bases removed from V and 6 bases from J, the gap between germline ends came to 9 bases. This CDR3 has 13 amino acids. Germline CDR1 is SGHTA and CDR2 is FQGTGA. CDR3 region: CASSFKGGQPQHF. CDR3 nucleotides: TGTGCCAGCAGCTTTAAGGGCGGTCAGCCCCAGCATTTT. Together with reference TRBV7-3 and TRBJ1-5, the CDR3 gives the full variable domain: GAGVSQTPSNKVTEKGKYVELRCDPISGHTALYWYRQSLGQGPEFLIYFQGTGAADDSGLPNDRFFAVRPEGSVSTLKIQRTERGDSAVYLCASSFKGGQPQHFGDGTRLSIL.

This chain connects TRBV4-3 to TRBJ2-6; TRBD1 matches at 11 bases. The length of the CDR3 is 16 residues. CDR1 is LGHNA, CDR2 YSLEER, per germline. Trimming cost V 5 bases and J 3 bases; bases outside gene matches: 3. The CDR3 DNA reads as TGCGCCAGCAGCTTGGACAGGGGGCTTGGGGCCAACGTCCTGACTTTC. Translated: CASSLDRGLGANVLTF.

The chain combines TRBV12-3 or TRBV12-4 with TRBJ2-5, with D perhaps matching TRBD2 (5 bases). CDR3 size: 15 residues. Trimming shortened V by 6 bases and J by 2 bases, and 16 bases separated the two germline ends. The CDR3: CASRARAEGQETQYF. DNA of the CDR3: TGTGCCAGCAGAGCGAGGGCTGAGGGACAAGAGACCCAGTACTTC.

This clonotype was counted at least ten times. The chain employs TRBV20-1 and TRBJ2-5, with D perhaps matching TRBD1 (5 bases). CDR3 size: 13 residues. The germline V and J ends were trimmed by 0 bases and 3 bases, with 8 bases remaining between them. In germline, CDR1 is DFQATT, CDR2 SNEGSKA (reference sequence). In DNA, the CDR3 is TGCAGTGCTAGAGATCTGACAGAAGAGACCCAGTACTTC. As protein: CSARDLTEETQYF.

The chain joins TRBV12-3 or TRBV12-4 to TRBJ1-5; D is uncertain. Trimming took 6 bases from V and 12 from J, leaving 15 bases between them. There are 12 residues in the CDR3. CDR3 sequence: CASSYGLLSQHF. CDR3 DNA: TGTGCCAGCAGCTATGGACTCCTCAGCCAGCATTTT.

This clonotype has ten or more counts. The V call is TRBV2, the J call TRBJ2-3; 8 bases line up with TRBD2. Trimming cost V 4 bases and J 0 bases; bases outside gene matches: 3. Germline assignment: CDR1 SNHLY and CDR2 FYNNEI. The CDR3 has 15 residues. The CDR3 coding sequence is TGTGCCAGCAGTGTTGGCGGGGGGAGCACAGATACGCAGTATTTT. Amino acid sequence: CASSVGGGSTDTQYF.

This chain joins TRBV7-9 and TRBJ2-3, with unresolved D. Per the germline V gene, CDR1 is SEHNR and CDR2 is FQNEAQ (reference sequence). CDR3 length: 13 amino acids. V was shortened by 7 bases and J by 2 bases, with 10 bases between the two germline ends. The DNA of the CDR3 is TGTGCCAGCACCCGCCAGGACACAGATACGCAGTATTTT. It encodes CASTRQDTDTQYF.

This clonotype was recorded a few times. The J gene is TRBJ2-7, the V gene TRBV4-3, with TRBD1 matching over 7 bases. The CDR3 is made up of 15 amino acids. V was pared by 4 bases and J by 2 bases, with 8 bases of the junction left unmatched. CDR1 is LGHNA, CDR2 YSLEER, per germline. The CDR3 protein is CASSPDRVGPYEQYF. DNA of the CDR3: TGCGCCAGCAGCCCCGACAGGGTGGGACCCTACGAGCAGTACTTC.

This clonotype appeared a few times. The rearrangement uses TRBV7-9 and TRBJ2-5; 7 bases match TRBD1. This CDR3 has 16 amino acids. Germline CDR1 and CDR2: SEHNR and FQNEAQ (reference sequence). V shed 5 bases and J 4 bases; nucleotides not matched to a gene: 13. CDR3 in DNA: TGTGCCAGCAGCCCAGAATGGACAGGAGGAGGAGAGACCCAGTACTTC. This translates into CASSPEWTGGGETQYF.